The subject of this entry is one TCR beta chain. Construction of the TCRbeta library involved unique molecular identifiers. A single record per CDR3 protein comes from TCRdb applying MiXCR to the PCR reads. The sample shows 600,000 to 700,000 distinct CDR3 sequences, around a sixth of them seen only once. V dropped 0 bases and J dropped 5 bases, with 13 bases sitting between them. Germline CDR1 is LGHNA and CDR2 is YSLEER. This CDR3 comprises 15 residues. This entry comes from a study of T-cell reconstitution after alpha-beta-depleted transplantation in children. The rearrangement joins TRBV4-3 to TRBJ1-2; D not certain. This specimen consisted of PBMCs from the stem cell graft donor, obtained from the stem cell graft. The receptor was derived from a human donor who donated a stem cell graft to a child with acute myeloid leukemia. CDR3 bases: TGCGCCAGCAGCCAAGATCTCTACAGCGGATATGGCTACACCTTC. Its translation: CASSQDLYSGYGYTF.